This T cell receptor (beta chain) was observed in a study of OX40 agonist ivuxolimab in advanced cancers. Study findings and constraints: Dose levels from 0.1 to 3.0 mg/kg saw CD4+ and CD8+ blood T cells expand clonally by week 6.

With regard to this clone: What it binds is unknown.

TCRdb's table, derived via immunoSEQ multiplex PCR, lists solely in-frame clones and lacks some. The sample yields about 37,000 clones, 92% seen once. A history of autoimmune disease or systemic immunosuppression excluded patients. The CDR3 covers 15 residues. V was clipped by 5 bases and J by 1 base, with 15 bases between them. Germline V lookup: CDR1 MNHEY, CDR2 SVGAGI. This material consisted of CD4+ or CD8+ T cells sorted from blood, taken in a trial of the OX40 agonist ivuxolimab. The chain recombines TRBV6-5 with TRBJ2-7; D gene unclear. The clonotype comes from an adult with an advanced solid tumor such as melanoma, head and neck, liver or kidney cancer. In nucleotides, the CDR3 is TGTGCCAGCAGTCTCCTGGGGATGTCTTCCTACGAGCAGTACTTC. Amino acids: CASSLLGMSSYEQYF.